Shown below are 10 T cell receptor beta chains from a single sample sequenced in a study of T cell responses to AZD1222 COVID-19 vaccine. Data came from immunoSEQ multiplex PCR; TCRdb stores just in-frame clones and leaves some out. The sample records over 140,000 clones, nearly 95% being singletons. The sample in question was peripheral blood, obtained 28 days after the second AZD1222 dose. The source of these receptors is an adult who received the AZD1222 COVID-19 vaccine.

The CDR3 region is CASSSYASGSSYNEQFF. CDR3 nucleotide sequence: TGTGCCAGCAGCTCCTACGCGAGCGGGAGCTCCTACAATGAGCAGTTCTTC. The genes are TRBV3-1 (or the pseudogene TRBV3-2) and TRBJ2-1; 8 bases align to TRBD2. Germline V gene sequence: CDR1 LGHDT, CDR2 YNNKEL (reference sequence). CDR3 length: 17 amino acids. The V and J ends lost 5 bases and 0 bases, in that order; junction bases with no gene match: 9.

The chain combines TRBV28 with TRBJ1-5; D ambiguous. The CDR3 runs 17 residues. V gave up 7 bases and J gave up 2 bases, with 21 bases separating them. The germline V gene encodes CDR1 MDHEN and CDR2 SYDVKM. CDR3 nucleotides: TGTGCCAGCACCGGGCTAACCGTGGGATCGGGCAATCAGCCCCAGCATTTT. Its protein product is CASTGLTVGSGNQPQHF. The entire variable domain, with the rest obtained from reference TRBV28 and TRBJ1-5, is as follows: DVKVTQSSRYLVKRTGEKVFLECVQDMDHENMFWYRQDPGLGLRLIYFSYDVKMKEKGDIPEGYSVSREKKERFSLILESASTNQTSMYLCASTGLTVGSGNQPQHFGDGTRLSIL.

V gene TRBV7-6 combines with J gene TRBJ1-6; no clear D gene. The germline gives CDR1 SGHVS, CDR2 FNYEAQ. The V and J ends lost 0 bases and 5 bases respectively, with 2 bases between them. This CDR3 has 13 amino acids. DNA of the CDR3: TGTGCCAGCAGCTTAGCGGATAATTCACCCCTCCACTTT. Translation gives CASSLADNSPLHF.

This clone appeared many times. V usage is TRBV5-6 and J usage is TRBJ1-2, with D possibly TRBD1 on 6 matching bases. V was pared by 4 bases and J by 8 bases, with 15 bases between. CDR3 length equals 13 residues. From germline, CDR1 is SGHDT and CDR2 YYEEEE. CDR3 residues: CASSPQGTKGYTF. DNA for the CDR3: TGTGCCAGCAGCCCTCAGGGGACCAAAGGCTACACCTTC.

This chain links TRBV28 with TRBJ2-1; 7 bases are shared with TRBD2. V gave up 8 bases and J gave up 1 base; unmatched junction bases: 8. The CDR3 is 15 residues long. Germline V gives CDR1 MDHEN, CDR2 SYDVKM. CDR3 in DNA: TGTGCCAGCTGGAGGGAGGGCGGGTCCTACAATGAGCAGTTCTTC. As protein: CASWREGGSYNEQFF. The full variable domain, rest sourced from reference TRBV28 and TRBJ2-1, is DVKVTQSSRYLVKRTGEKVFLECVQDMDHENMFWYRQDPGLGLRLIYFSYDVKMKEKGDIPEGYSVSREKKERFSLILESASTNQTSMYLCASWREGGSYNEQFFGPGTRLTVL.

This chain joins TRBV7-9 and TRBJ2-2, with D perhaps TRBD1 (5 bases). Between the trimmed V and J ends, which lost 5 bases and 6 bases, there was a span of 10 bases. The germline CDR1 and CDR2 sequences are SEHNR and FQNEAQ (reference sequence). This CDR3 has 13 amino acids. CDR3 bases: TGTGCCAGCAGCCAGGGCGGTCCCGGGGAGCTGTTTTTT. Amino acids: CASSQGGPGELFF.

This sequence joins TRBV10-3 and TRBJ1-1; TRBD1 is a possible D gene (6 bases). This CDR3 is 14 amino acids long. Germline V lookup: CDR1 ENHRY, CDR2 SYGVKD. V was trimmed by 5 bases and J by 4 bases, leaving 14 bases between them. The CDR3 DNA reads as TGTGCCATCAGTCCAACAGGGCTGGGCACTGAAGCTTTCTTT. Its protein product is CAISPTGLGTEAFF.

The chain joins TRBV5-5 to TRBJ1-5, with D perhaps TRBD1 (6 bases). The CDR3 runs 15 residues. Germline values: CDR1 SGHKS, CDR2 YYEKEE (reference sequence). With 4 bases removed from V and 3 bases from J, the gap between germline ends came to 14 bases. The chain's CDR3 is CASSLWTANNQPQHF. The CDR3 DNA reads TGTGCCAGCAGCCTCTGGACAGCTAACAATCAGCCCCAGCATTTT.

The rearrangement uses TRBV9 and TRBJ2-5; perhaps TRBD2 as D (6 bases). Germline assignment: CDR1 SGDLS and CDR2 YYNGEE. V was shortened by 3 bases and J by 3 bases, with 15 bases between the two germline ends. This CDR3 contains 15 residues. DNA of the CDR3: TGTGCCAGCAGCGGATCCCTTAGCGGCGAAGAGACCCAGTACTTC. Translating gives CASSGSLSGEETQYF.

This sequence joins TRBV25-1 and TRBJ2-5; tentatively, D is TRBD2 (5 bases). This CDR3 has 14 residues. Germline V gene lookup returns CDR1 MGHDK and CDR2 SYGVNS. Between the trimmed V and J ends, which lost 2 bases and 4 bases, there was a span of 11 bases. CDR3 sequence reads: CASSEPGSRETQYF. The DNA for the CDR3 is TGTGCCAGCAGTGAACCGGGGTCCCGAGAGACCCAGTACTTC.